This TCR beta chain was captured by sequencing in a study of a mutant IDH1 vaccine in newly diagnosed glioma. For the study at large: Initiation of the vaccine course occurred 4-6 weeks after radiotherapy alone, or alongside temozolomide cycles. Notes on the study in general: Of all patients, 93.3% showed vaccine-induced immune responses.

In the case of this clone: Its antigen is unidentified.

Per germline, CDR1 MDHEN and CDR2 SYDVKM. The length of the CDR3 is 11 residues. With 3 bases removed from V and 16 bases from J, the gap between germline ends came to 13 bases. Using immunoSEQ multiplex PCR, the repertoire was profiled, and TCRdb retains in-frame clones only, with some absent. The data contain tens of thousands of clones, around four fifths of them singletons. Time point: week 23, last vaccination. It was 300 ug of mutant IDH1 20-mer peptide that made up each vaccine dose, given with topical imiquimod. The donors' diagnosis was new WHO grade 3 or 4 astrocytoma that was IDH1-mutant and ATRX-lost.

This chain joins TRBV28 and TRBJ1-3; D unclear. The clonotype was recovered from a man aged 45 to 65 with glioma. Material: PBMCs, obtained from a glioma patient whose treatment included an IDH1 peptide vaccine. In nucleotides, the CDR3 is TGTGCCAGCAGTTTCCCAGGTGTTCTGTATTTT. Protein product: CASSFPGVLYF.